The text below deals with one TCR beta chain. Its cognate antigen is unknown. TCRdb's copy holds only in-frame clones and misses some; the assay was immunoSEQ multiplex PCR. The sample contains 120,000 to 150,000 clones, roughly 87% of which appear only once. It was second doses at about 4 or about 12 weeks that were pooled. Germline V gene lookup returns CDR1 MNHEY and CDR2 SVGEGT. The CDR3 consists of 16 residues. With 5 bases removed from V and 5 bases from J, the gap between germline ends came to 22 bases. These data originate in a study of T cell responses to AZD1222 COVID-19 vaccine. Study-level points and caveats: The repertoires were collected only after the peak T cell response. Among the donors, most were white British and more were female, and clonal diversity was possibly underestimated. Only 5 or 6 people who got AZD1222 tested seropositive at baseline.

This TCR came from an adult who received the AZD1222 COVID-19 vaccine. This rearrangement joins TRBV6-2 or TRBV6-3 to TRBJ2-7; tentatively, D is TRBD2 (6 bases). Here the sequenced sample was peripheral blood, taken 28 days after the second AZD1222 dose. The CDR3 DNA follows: TGTGCCAGCAGTCCCCTATTTCCGGGAGTCAACAACGAGCAGTACTTC. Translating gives CASSPLFPGVNNEQYF.